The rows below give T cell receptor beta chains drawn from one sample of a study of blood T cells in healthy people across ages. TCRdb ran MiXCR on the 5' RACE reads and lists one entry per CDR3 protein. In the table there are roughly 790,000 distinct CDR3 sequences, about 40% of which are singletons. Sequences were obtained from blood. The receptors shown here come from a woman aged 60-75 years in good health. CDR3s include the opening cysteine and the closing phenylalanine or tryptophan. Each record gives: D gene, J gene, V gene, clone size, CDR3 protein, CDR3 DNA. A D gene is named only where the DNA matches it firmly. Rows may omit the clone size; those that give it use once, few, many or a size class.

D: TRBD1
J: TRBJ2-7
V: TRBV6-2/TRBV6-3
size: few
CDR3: CASSYRDRYYEQYF
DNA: TGTGCCAGCAGTTACCGGGACAGATACTACGAGCAGTACTTC

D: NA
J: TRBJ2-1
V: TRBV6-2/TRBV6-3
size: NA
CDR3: CASSKTNEQFF
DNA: TGTGCCAGCAGTAAAACAAATGAGCAGTTCTTC

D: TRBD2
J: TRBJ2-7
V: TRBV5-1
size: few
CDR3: CASSRTGTSGEAYEQYF
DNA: TGCGCCAGCAGCCGCACCGGGACTAGCGGGGAAGCCTACGAGCAGTACTTC

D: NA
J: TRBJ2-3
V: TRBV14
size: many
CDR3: CASSQLAGGYTDTQYF
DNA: TGCGCCAGCAGCCAATTAGCAGGAGGATACACAGATACGCAGTATTTT

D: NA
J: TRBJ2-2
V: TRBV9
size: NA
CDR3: CASRRDTGELFF
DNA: TGTGCCAGCAGGCGGGACACCGGGGAGCTGTTTTTT

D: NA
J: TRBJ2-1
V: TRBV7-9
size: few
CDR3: CASSQGGNSRGEQFF
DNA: TGTGCCAGCAGCCAAGGGGGGAACTCTCGAGGTGAGCAGTTCTTC

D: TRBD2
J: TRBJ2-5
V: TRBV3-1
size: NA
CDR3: CASSQVPGGQETQYF
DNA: TGTGCCAGCAGCCAAGTACCGGGGGGGCAAGAGACCCAGTACTTC

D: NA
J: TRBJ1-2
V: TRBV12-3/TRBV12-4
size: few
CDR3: CASWGADYGYTF
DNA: TGTGCCTCCTGGGGGGCGGACTATGGCTACACCTTC

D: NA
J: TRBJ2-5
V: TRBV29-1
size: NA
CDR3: CSVEDNRREETQYF
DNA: TGCAGCGTTGAAGATAATCGGAGGGAAGAGACCCAGTACTTC

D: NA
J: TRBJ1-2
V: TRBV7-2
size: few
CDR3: CASSVEGGPNYGYTF
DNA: TGTGCCAGCAGCGTGGAGGGGGGCCCTAACTATGGCTACACCTTC

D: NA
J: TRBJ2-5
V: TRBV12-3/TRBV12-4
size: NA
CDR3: CTSSLFEETQYF
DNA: TGTACCAGCAGTTTATTTGAGGAGACCCAGTACTTC

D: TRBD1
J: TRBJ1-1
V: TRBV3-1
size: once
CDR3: CASIAGGRMNTEAFF
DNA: TGTGCCAGCATCGCAGGGGGGAGAATGAACACTGAAGCTTTCTTT

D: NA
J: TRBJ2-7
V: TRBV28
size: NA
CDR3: CASSLWRDVGNEQYF
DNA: TGTGCCAGCAGTTTATGGCGGGATGTAGGCAATGAGCAGTACTTC

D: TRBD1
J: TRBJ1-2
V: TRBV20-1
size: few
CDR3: CSASGQGEGDYTF
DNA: TGCAGTGCTAGTGGACAGGGGGAAGGAGACTACACCTTC

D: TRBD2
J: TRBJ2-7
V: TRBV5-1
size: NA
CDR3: CASSLLTSGATYEQYF
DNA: TGCGCCAGCAGCCTACTAACTAGCGGGGCGACCTACGAGCAGTACTTC

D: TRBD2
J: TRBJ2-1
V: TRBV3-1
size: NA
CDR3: CASSPRGAGAFFNEQFF
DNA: TGTGCCAGCAGCCCGAGGGGAGCGGGGGCATTTTTCAATGAGCAGTTCTTC

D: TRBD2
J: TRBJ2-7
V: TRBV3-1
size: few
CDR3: CASSLSIVAGAHEQYF
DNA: TGTGCCAGCAGCCTAAGTATAGTAGCGGGAGCCCACGAGCAGTACTTC

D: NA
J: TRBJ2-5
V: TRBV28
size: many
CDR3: CASRSGRLVLETQYF
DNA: TGTGCCAGCAGATCCGGACGGCTTGTGCTAGAGACCCAGTACTTC

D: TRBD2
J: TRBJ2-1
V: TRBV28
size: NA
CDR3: CASRAGGAGDTEQFF
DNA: TGTGCCAGCAGGGCGGGGGGAGCGGGAGATACTGAGCAGTTCTTC

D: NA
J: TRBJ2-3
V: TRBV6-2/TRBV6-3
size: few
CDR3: CASGAYRTADRSSTDTQYF
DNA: TGTGCCAGCGGAGCATACCGGACGGCAGACCGTTCTAGCACAGATACGCAGTATTTT

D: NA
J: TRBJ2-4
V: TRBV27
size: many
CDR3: CASSQIKPVANIQYF
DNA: TGTGCCAGCAGTCAAATCAAGCCTGTAGCAAACATTCAGTACTTC

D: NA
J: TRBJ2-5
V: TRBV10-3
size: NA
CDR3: CAISARPGPLGETQYF
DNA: TGTGCCATCAGTGCAAGACCGGGACCCCTCGGGGAGACCCAGTACTTC

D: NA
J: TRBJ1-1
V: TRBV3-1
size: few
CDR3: CASSRTGLTFTEAFF
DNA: TGTGCCAGCAGCCGAACAGGGCTTACTTTTACTGAAGCTTTCTTT

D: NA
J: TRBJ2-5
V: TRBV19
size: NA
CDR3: CACGEAAETQYF
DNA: TGTGCCTGCGGGGAAGCGGCGGAGACCCAGTACTTC

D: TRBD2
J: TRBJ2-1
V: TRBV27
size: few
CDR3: CASSSGLAGGPREQFF
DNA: TGTGCCAGCAGTTCCGGTCTAGCGGGGGGACCGAGGGAGCAGTTCTTC

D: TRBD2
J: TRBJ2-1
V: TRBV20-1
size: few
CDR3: CSARWRGVREQFF
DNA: TGCAGTGCTCGCTGGCGGGGGGTGCGGGAGCAGTTCTTC

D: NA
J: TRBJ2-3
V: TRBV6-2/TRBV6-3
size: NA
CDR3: CASSLLLPVRDPSTDTQYF
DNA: TGTGCCAGCAGTCTCCTTCTCCCAGTTCGGGATCCTAGCACAGATACGCAGTATTTT

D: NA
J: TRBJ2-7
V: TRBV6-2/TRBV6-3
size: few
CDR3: CASSSPAASSYNEQYF
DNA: TGTGCCAGCAGTTCCCCGGCGGCGAGCTCCTACAATGAGCAGTACTTC

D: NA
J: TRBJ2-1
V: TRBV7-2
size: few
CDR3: CASSLASGSPGNEQFF
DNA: TGTGCCAGCAGCTTAGCTTCTGGGTCCCCCGGGAATGAGCAGTTCTTC

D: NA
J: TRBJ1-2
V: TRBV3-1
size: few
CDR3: CASSQEPREWYGYTF
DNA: TGTGCCAGCAGCCAAGAACCCAGGGAGTGGTATGGCTACACCTTC

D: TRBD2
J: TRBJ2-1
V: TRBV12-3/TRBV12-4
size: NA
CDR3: CASRPRAGEAYNEQFF
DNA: TGTGCCAGCAGACCCCGAGCGGGAGAGGCCTACAATGAGCAGTTCTTC

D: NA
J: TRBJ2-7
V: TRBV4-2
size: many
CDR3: CASSQVEADEQYF
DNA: TGTGCCAGCAGCCAAGTCGAGGCGGACGAGCAGTACTTC

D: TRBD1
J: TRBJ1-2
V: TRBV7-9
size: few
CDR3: CASRPGQGKDGYTF
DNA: TGTGCCAGCAGACCCGGACAGGGTAAGGATGGCTACACCTTC

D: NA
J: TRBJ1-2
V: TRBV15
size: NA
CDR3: CATSRDFGGVNYGYTF
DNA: TGTGCCACCAGCAGAGATTTTGGGGGTGTTAACTATGGCTACACCTTC

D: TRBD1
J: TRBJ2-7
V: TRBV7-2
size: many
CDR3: CASSSLQGAPDEQYF
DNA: TGTGCCAGCAGCTCCTTACAGGGGGCGCCGGATGAGCAGTACTTC